Presented here are 14 T cell receptor beta chains from one specimen sequenced in a study of molecular identifiers for immune sequencing clone quantification. TCRdb reanalysed the PCR reads using MiXCR and keeps one entry per CDR3 protein. The sample has approximately 680,000 distinct CDR3 sequences; 25% are singletons. Material: naive CD8+ T cells from blood, with Jurkat cell RNA spiked in. Described subset: FACS-sorted CD8+CD4-CCR7+CD45RA+ naive T cells. These receptors originate from a human donor in good health. Some libraries in this study had Jurkat cell RNA spiked in.

The chain combines TRBV30 with TRBJ2-5; no firm D call. The CDR3 loop spans 13 amino acids. Trimming took off 2 bases at V and 5 bases at J, with 12 bases between the two ends. Germline CDR1 reads GTSNPN; CDR2 reads SVGIG (reference sequence). CDR3 region: CAWSPGFQETQYF. The CDR3 coding sequence is TGTGCCTGGAGTCCTGGGTTCCAGGAGACCCAGTACTTC.

This clonotype was detected many times. The chain employs TRBV6-1 and TRBJ2-7; D perhaps matches TRBD1 (5 bases). V was cut by 7 bases and J by 3 bases, with 16 bases left in between. The V gene's germline CDR1 is MNHNS and CDR2 SASEGT. The CDR3 has 14 amino acids. The CDR3 DNA is TGTGCCAGCACAGGATCCGACAGTATCTACGAGCAGTACTTC. This encodes CASTGSDSIYEQYF.

About this clonotype: One junction end disagrees with the germline gene, perhaps due to a read error. This sequence joins TRBV6-1 and TRBJ2-1; D is uncertain. Looked up from germline, CDR1 is MNHNS and CDR2 is SASEGT. This CDR3 spans 10 amino acids. CDR3 region: CASKYTRWSF. In DNA, the CDR3 is TGTGCCAGCAAGTACACCCGGTGGTCATTC.

With regard to this clonotype: This sequence may be a read error, since a much larger clone differs from it by one base. V gene TRBV20-1 combines with J gene TRBJ2-7; 8 bases are shared with TRBD2. V shed 4 bases, J shed 2 bases, and the junction held 10 bases outside the gene matches. The germline V gene has CDR1 DFQATT and CDR2 SNEGSKA (reference sequence). CDR3 length: 15 amino acids. CDR3 sequence (DNA): TGCAGTGCTACCCTCGTGGACGGGGGGGCCTACGAGCAGTACTTC. Amino acids: CSATLVDGGAYEQYF.

The chain's CDR3 is CASSYGQGEETQYF. In nucleotides, the CDR3 is TGTGCCAGCAGCTATGGACAGGGGGAAGAGACCCAGTACTTC. The gene calls are TRBV7-9 and TRBJ2-5; 10 bases line up with TRBD1. After removal of 4 bases from V and 3 bases from J, the junction contained 2 bases not matched to a gene. The CDR3 extends over 14 amino acids. Looked up from germline, CDR1 is SEHNR and CDR2 is FQNEAQ (reference sequence).

This clonotype was seen a handful of times. V usage is TRBV7-6 and J usage is TRBJ1-6; possibly TRBD1 for D (6 bases). The CDR3 is made up of 14 amino acids. The V gene lost 2 bases and the J gene lost 5 bases, with 7 bases spanning the gap. The V gene's germline CDR1 is SGHVS and CDR2 FNYEAQ. The CDR3 region has the DNA TGTGCCAGCAGCTTATACAGGGATAATTCACCCCTCCACTTT. Its protein is CASSLYRDNSPLHF.

This clonotype was found many times. The rearrangement links TRBV14 to TRBJ2-7, with D possibly TRBD1 on 5 matching bases. The CDR3 totals 14 residues. V lost 1 base and J 5 bases, leaving 12 bases between the germline ends. Germline CDR1 reads SGHDN; CDR2 reads FVKESK. As DNA, the CDR3 is TGTGCCAGCAGCCAAGTTGGCAGGGTCCACGAGCAGTACTTC. Translated, it gives CASSQVGRVHEQYF.

The genes are TRBV6-2 or TRBV6-3 and TRBJ2-7, with D unclear. Trimming removed 0 bases at V and 5 bases at J, with 5 bases between. Germline CDR1 reads MNHEY; CDR2 reads SVGEGT. The CDR3 loop spans 12 amino acids. CDR3 nucleotides: TGTGCCAGCAGTTACTCCAGAAACGAGCAGTACTTC. Encoded protein: CASSYSRNEQYF.

The rearrangement joins TRBV12-3 or TRBV12-4 to TRBJ2-5; D not resolved. CDR3 size: 14 residues. V shed 6 bases and J shed 1 base, with 12 bases lying between them. The CDR3 here is CASSPVRTQETQYF. The CDR3 DNA reads as TGTGCCAGCAGCCCAGTCAGGACCCAAGAGACCCAGTACTTC.

This clonotype was observed once. A much more abundant neighbour one base away suggests this may be a read error. This sequence joins TRBV27 and TRBJ1-1; 9 positions match TRBD1. The CDR3 spans 15 residues. Germline V lookup: CDR1 MNHEY, CDR2 SMNVEV (reference sequence). CDR3 residues: CASSSQGAGYTEAIF. The CDR3 DNA is TGTGCCAGCAGTTCACAGGGGGCCGGGTACACTGAAGCTATCTTT.

Note on this clonotype: It may be a read error: a sequence one base away is much more abundant. The J gene is TRBJ2-3, the V gene TRBV29-1, with 13 bases lining up with TRBD2. The junction had 5 bases not matched to a gene; V was cut back by 4 bases and J by 4 bases. CDR3 length: 15 residues. The germline V gene has CDR1 SQVTM and CDR2 ANQGSEA. For the CDR3, the DNA is TGCAGCGTTGTGGGACTAGCGGGGCCCTCAGATACGCAGTATTTT. Translation: CSVVGLAGPSDTQYF.

About this clonotype: A clone one base away is much larger, so this may be a read error. This rearrangement joins TRBV28 to TRBJ1-6; no clear D. Germline V gene sequence: CDR1 MDHEN, CDR2 SYDVKM. CDR3 size: 15 residues. The DNA of the CDR3 is TGTGCCGGCAGTCTCCCCCGAGGGCGGAATTCACCCCTCCACTTT. Encoded protein: CAGSLPRGRNSPLHF.

A note on this clonotype: Without the conserved terminal phenylalanine or tryptophan, this CDR3 likely stems from a read error. This chain uses TRBV30 with TRBJ2-3; no reliable D call. The CDR3 contains 14 residues. From germline, CDR1 is GTSNPN and CDR2 SVGIG (reference sequence). V was shortened by 4 bases and J by 0 bases, with 11 bases between the two germline ends. For the CDR3, the DNA is TGTGCCTGGAACGAGCGATCGAGCACAGATACGCAGTATTCT. The encoded protein is CAWNERSSTDTQYS.

This clonotype came up a few times. V gene TRBV5-6 combines with J gene TRBJ2-1; perhaps TRBD2 as D (6 bases). Germline V gene data show CDR1 as SGHDT and CDR2 as YYEEEE. V lost 3 bases and J 6 bases, leaving 10 bases between the germline ends. The CDR3 totals 13 residues. CDR3 loop: CASSWGLPNEQFF. For the CDR3, the DNA is TGTGCCAGCAGCTGGGGACTTCCCAATGAGCAGTTCTTC.